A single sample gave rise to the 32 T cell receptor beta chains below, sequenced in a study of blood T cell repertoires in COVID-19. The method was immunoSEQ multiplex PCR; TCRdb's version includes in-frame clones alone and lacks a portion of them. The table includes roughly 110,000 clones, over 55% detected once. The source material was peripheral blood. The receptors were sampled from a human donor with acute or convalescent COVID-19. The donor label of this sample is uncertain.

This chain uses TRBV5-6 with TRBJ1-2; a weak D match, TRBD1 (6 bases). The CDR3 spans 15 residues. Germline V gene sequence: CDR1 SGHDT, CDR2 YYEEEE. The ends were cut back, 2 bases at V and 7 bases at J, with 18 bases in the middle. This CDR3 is CASSLRQGINLGYTF. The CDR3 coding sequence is TGTGCCAGCAGCTTACGGCAGGGGATCAATCTTGGCTACACCTTC.

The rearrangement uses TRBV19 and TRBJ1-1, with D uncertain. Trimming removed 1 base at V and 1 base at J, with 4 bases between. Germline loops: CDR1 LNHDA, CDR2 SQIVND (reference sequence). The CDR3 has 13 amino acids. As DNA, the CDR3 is TGTGCCAGTAGTATAGCACAGAACACTGAAGCTTTCTTT. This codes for CASSIAQNTEAFF.

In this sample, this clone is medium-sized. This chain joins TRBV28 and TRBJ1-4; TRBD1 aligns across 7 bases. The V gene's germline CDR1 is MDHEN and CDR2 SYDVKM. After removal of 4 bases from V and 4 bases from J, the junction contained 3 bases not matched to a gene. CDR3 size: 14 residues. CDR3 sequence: CASSSTGFNEKLFF. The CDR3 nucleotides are TGTGCCAGCAGTTCGACAGGGTTTAATGAAAAACTGTTTTTT.

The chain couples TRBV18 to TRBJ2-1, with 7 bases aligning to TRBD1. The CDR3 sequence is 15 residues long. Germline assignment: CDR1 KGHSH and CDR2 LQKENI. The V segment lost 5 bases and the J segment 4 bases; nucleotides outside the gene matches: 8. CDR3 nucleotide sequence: TGTGCCAGCTCAAGTAACCAGGGGGAATACAATGAGCAGTTCTTC. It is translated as CASSSNQGEYNEQFF.

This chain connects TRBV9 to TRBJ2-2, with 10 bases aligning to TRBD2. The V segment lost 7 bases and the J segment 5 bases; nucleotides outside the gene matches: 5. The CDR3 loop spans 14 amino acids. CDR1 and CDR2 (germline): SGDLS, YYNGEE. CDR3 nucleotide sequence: TGTGCCAGCTCCAGCGGGGGGGCGACCGGGGAGCTGTTTTTT. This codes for CASSSGGATGELFF.

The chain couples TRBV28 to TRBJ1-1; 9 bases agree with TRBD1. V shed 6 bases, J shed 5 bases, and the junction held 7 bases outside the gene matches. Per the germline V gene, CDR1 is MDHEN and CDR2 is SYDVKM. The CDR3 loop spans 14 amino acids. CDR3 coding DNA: TGTGCCAGCAGGTTGGACAGGGGAAGGACTGAAGCTTTCTTT. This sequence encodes CASRLDRGRTEAFF.

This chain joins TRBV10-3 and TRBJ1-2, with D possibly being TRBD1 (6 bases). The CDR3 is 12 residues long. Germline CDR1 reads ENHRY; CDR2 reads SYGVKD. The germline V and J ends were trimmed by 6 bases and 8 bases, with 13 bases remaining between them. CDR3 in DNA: TGTGCCATCAGGCCGGCAGGGGAAGGCTACACCTTC. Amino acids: CAIRPAGEGYTF.

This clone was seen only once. In DNA, the CDR3 is TGCAGTGCTAGTGGGACAGGCTTTATGCAGTATTTT. As protein: CSASGTGFMQYF. V and J are TRBV20-1 and TRBJ2-3, with 8 positions matching TRBD1. The junction had 7 bases not matched to a gene; V was cut back by 3 bases and J by 11 bases. Germline V gives CDR1 DFQATT, CDR2 SNEGSKA (reference sequence). The CDR3 covers 12 residues.

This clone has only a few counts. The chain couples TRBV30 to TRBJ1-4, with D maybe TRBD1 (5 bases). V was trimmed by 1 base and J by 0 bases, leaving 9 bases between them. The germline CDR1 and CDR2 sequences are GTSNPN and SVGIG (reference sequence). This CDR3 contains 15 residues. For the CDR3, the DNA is TGTGCCTGGAGTGCCCCGGGGGCAACTAATGAAAAACTGTTTTTT. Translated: CAWSAPGATNEKLFF.

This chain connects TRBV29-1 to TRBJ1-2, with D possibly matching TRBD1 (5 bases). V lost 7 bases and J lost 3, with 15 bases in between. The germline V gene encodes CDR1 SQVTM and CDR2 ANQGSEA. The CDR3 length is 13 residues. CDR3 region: CSARDSEDYGYTF. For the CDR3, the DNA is TGCAGCGCCCGGGACTCCGAGGACTATGGCTACACCTTC.

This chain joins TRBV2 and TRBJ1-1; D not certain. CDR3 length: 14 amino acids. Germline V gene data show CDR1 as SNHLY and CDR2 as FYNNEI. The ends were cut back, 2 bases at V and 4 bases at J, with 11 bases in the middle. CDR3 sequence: CASSEWSGGTEAFF. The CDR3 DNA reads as TGTGCCAGCAGTGAATGGTCAGGAGGCACTGAAGCTTTCTTT.

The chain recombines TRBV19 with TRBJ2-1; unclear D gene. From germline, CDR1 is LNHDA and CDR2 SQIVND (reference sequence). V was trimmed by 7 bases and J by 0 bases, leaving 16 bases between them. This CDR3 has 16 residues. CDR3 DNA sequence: TGTGCCAGTAAACCGGGTACTTTGAGCTCCTACAATGAGCAGTTCTTC. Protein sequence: CASKPGTLSSYNEQFF. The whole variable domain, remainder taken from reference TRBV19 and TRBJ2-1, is DGGITQSPKYLFRKEGQNVTLSCEQNLNHDAMYWYRQDPGQGLRLIYYSQIVNDFQKGDIAEGYSVSREKKESFPLTVTSAQKNPTAFYLCASKPGTLSSYNEQFFGPGTRLTVL.

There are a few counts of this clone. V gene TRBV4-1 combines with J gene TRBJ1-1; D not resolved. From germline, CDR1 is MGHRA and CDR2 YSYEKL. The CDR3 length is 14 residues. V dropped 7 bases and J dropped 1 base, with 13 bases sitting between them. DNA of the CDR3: TGCGCCAGCACACCCCCCCCAGGGAACACTGAAGCTTTCTTT. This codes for CASTPPPGNTEAFF.

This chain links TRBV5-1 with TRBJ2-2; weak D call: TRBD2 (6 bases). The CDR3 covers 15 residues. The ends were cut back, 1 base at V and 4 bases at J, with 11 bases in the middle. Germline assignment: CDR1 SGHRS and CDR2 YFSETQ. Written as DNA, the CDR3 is TGCGCCAGCAGCTTGCGGCTCGGGGGCACCGGGGAGCTGTTTTTT. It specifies CASSLRLGGTGELFF. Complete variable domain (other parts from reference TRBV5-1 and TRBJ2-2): KAGVTQTPRYLIKTRGQQVTLSCSPISGHRSVSWYQQTPGQGLQFLFEYFSETQRNKGNFPGRFSGRQFSNSRSEMNVSTLELGDSALYLCASSLRLGGTGELFFGEGSRLTVL.

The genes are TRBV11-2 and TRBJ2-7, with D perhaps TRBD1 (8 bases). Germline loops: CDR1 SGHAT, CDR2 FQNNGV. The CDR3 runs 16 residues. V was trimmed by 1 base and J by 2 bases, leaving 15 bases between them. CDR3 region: CASSLAPTGGAYEQYF. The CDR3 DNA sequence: TGTGCCAGCAGCTTAGCCCCCACAGGGGGGGCCTACGAGCAGTACTTC.

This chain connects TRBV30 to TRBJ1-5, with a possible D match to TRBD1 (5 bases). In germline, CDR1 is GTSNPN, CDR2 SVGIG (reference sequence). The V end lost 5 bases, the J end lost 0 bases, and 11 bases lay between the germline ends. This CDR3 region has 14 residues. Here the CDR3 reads CAWSDTLSNQPQHF. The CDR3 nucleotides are TGTGCCTGGTCGGACACCCTTAGCAATCAGCCCCAGCATTTT.

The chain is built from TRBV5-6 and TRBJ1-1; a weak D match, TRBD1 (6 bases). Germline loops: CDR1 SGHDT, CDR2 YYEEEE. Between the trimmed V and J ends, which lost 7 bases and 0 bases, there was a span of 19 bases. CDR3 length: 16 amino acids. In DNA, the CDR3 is TGTGCCAGCCGCGGGGGGGGGCCGATGATGAACACTGAAGCTTTCTTT. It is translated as CASRGGGPMMNTEAFF. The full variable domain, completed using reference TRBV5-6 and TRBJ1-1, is DAGVTQSPTHLIKTRGQQVTLRCSPKSGHDTVSWYQQALGQGPQFIFQYYEEEERQRGNFPDRFSGHQFPNYSSELNVNALLLGDSALYLCASRGGGPMMNTEAFFGQGTRLTVV.

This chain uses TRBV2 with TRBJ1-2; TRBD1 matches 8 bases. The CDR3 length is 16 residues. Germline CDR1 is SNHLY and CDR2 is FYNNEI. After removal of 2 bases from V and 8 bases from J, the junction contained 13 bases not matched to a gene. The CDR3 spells CASSEWVGQGAGGYTF. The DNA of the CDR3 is TGTGCCAGCAGTGAATGGGTTGGGCAGGGGGCCGGAGGCTACACCTTC.

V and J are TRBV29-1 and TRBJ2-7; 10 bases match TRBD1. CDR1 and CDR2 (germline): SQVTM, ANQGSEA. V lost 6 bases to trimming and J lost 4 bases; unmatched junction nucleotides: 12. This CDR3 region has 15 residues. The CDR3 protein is CSVRDRGLPNYEQYF. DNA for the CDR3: TGCAGCGTAAGGGACAGGGGCCTACCCAATTACGAGCAGTACTTC.

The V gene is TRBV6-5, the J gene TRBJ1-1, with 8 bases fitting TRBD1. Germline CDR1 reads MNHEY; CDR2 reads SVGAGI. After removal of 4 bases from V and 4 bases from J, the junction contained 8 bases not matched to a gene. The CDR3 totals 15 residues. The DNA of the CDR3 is TGTGCCAGCAGTTCTATGGGGACAGGAGGCACTGAAGCTTTCTTT. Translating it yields CASSSMGTGGTEAFF.

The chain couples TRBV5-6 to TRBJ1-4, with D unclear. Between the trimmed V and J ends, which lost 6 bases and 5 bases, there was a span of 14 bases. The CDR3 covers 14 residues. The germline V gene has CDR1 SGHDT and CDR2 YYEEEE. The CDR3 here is CASNLRAGNEKLFF. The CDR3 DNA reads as TGTGCCAGCAACCTTCGGGCGGGGAATGAAAAACTGTTTTTT.

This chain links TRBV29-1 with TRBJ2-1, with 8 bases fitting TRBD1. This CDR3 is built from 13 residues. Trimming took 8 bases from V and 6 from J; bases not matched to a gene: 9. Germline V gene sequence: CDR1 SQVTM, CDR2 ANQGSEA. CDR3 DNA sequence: TGCAGCTTACGGACAGGGAATCTCAATGAGCAGTTCTTC. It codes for CSLRTGNLNEQFF.

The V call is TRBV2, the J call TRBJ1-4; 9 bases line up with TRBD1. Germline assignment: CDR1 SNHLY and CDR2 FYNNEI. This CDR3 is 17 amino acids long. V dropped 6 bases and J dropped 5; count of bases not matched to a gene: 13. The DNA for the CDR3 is TGTGCCAGCAGACCTATGAGGACAGGGGTACCCAATGAAAAACTGTTTTTT. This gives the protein CASRPMRTGVPNEKLFF.

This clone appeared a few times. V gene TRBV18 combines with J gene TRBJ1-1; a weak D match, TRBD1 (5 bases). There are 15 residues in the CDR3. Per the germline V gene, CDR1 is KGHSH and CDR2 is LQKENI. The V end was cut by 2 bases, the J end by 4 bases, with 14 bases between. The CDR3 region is CASSPTLGGATEAFF. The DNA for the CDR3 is TGTGCCAGCTCACCAACGCTAGGAGGGGCCACTGAAGCTTTCTTT.

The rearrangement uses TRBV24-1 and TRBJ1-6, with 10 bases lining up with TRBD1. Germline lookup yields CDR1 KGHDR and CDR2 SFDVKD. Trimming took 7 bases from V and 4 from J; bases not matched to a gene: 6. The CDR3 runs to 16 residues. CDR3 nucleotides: TGTGCCACCAGCTGGACAGGGGGTATGTATAATTCACCCCTCCACTTT. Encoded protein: CATSWTGGMYNSPLHF.

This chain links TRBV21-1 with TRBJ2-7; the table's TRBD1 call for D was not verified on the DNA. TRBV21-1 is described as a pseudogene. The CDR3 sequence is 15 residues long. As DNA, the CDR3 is TGTGCCAGCATTCGGGGCGGGACAGGGTCCTACGAGCAGTACGTC. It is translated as CASIRGGTGSYEQYV.

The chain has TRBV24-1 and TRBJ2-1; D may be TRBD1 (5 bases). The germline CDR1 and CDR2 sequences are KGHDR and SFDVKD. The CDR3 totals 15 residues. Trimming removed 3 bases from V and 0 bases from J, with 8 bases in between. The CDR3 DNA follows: TGTGCCACCAGTGATAACAGGTTCTCCTACAATGAGCAGTTCTTC. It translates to CATSDNRFSYNEQFF.

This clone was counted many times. CDR3 loop: CASSAHRGTFSGNTIYF. The CDR3 DNA sequence: TGTGCCAGCAGCGCCCACAGGGGAACCTTCTCTGGAAACACCATATATTTT. The chain joins TRBV9 to TRBJ1-3, with 7 bases identical to TRBD1. The ends lost 3 bases at V and 0 bases at J; junction bases unmatched: 9. This CDR3 has 17 amino acids. Germline lookup yields CDR1 SGDLS and CDR2 YYNGEE.

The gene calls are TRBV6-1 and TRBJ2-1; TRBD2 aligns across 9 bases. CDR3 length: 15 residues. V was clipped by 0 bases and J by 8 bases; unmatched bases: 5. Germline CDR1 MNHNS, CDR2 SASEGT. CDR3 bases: TGTGCCAGCAGTGAAGCGGCGGGGGGGCCCCATGAGCAGTTCTTC. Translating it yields CASSEAAGGPHEQFF.

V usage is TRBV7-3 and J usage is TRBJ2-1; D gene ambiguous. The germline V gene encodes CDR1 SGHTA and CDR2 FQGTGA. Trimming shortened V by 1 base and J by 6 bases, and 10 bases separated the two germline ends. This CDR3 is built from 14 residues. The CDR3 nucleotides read TGTGCCAGCAGCTTAAATAGTCGCATCAATGAGCAGTTCTTC. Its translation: CASSLNSRINEQFF.

This CDR3 is CASFDGTGQETQYF. The CDR3 DNA is TGTGCCAGCTTCGATGGGACAGGGCAAGAGACCCAGTACTTC. The rearrangement links TRBV2 to TRBJ2-5, with TRBD1 matching over 9 bases. Germline values: CDR1 SNHLY, CDR2 FYNNEI. The trim removed 8 bases at V and 2 bases at J, leaving 6 bases unmatched. The CDR3 consists of 14 residues.

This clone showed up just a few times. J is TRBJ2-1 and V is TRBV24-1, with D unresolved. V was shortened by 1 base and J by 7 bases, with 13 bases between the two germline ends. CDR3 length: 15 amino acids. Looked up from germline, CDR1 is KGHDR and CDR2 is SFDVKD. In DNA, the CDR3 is TGTGCCACCAGTGATTTTGGGCCCACTGGGAATGAGCAGTTCTTC. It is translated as CATSDFGPTGNEQFF.